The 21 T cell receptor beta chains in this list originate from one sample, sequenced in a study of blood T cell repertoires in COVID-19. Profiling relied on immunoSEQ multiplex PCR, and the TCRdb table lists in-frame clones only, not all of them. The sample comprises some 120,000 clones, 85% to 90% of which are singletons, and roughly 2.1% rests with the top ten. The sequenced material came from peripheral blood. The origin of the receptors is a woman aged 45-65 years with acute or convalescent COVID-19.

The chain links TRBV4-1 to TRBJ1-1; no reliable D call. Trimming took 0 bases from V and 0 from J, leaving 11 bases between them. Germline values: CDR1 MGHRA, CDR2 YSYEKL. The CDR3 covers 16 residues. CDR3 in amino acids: CASSQDLRGMNTEAFF. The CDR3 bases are TGCGCCAGCAGCCAAGATCTACGGGGAATGAACACTGAAGCTTTCTTT.

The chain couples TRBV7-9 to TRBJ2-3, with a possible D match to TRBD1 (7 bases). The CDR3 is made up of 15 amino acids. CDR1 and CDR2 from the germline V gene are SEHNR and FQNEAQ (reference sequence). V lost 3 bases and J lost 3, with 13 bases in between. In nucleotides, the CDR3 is TGTGCCAGCAGCTTTTTGGCAGGGGGGACAGATACGCAGTATTTT. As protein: CASSFLAGGTDTQYF. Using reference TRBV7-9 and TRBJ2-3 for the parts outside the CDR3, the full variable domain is DTGVSQNPRHKITKRGQNVTFRCDPISEHNRLYWYRQTLGQGPEFLTYFQNEAQLEKSRLLSDRFSAERPKGSFSTLEIQRTEQGDSAMYLCASSFLAGGTDTQYFGPGTRLTVL.

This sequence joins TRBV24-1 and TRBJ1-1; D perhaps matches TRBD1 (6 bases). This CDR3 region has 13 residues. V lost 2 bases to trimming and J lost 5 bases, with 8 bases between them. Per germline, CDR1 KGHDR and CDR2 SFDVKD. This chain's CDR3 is CATSDSQGTEAFF. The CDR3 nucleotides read TGTGCCACCAGTGATTCCCAGGGGACTGAAGCTTTCTTT.

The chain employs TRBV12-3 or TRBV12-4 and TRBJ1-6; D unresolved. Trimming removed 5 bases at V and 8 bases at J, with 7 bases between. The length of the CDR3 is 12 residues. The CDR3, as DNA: TGTGCCAGCAGTCCCCCCTATTCACCCCTCCACTTT. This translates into CASSPPYSPLHF.

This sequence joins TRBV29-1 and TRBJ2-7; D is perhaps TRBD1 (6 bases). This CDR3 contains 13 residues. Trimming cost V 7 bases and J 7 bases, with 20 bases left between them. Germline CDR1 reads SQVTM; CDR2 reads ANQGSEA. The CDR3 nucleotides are TGCAGCGCCCAGTGGGACACATCGAGAGAGCAGTACTTC. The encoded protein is CSAQWDTSREQYF.

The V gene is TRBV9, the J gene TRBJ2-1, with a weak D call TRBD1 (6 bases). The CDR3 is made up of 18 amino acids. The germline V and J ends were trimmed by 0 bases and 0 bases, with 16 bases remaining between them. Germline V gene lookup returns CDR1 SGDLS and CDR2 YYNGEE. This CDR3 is CASSVAGVEISSYNEQFF. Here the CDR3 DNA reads TGTGCCAGCAGCGTAGCAGGGGTTGAGATTTCCTCCTACAATGAGCAGTTCTTC.

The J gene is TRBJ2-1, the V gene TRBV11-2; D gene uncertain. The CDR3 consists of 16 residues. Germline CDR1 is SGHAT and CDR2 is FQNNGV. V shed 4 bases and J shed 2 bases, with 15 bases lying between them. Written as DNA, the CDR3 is TGTGCCAGCAGCTACCGATTAGCCAAAACCTACAATGAGCAGTTCTTC. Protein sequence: CASSYRLAKTYNEQFF.

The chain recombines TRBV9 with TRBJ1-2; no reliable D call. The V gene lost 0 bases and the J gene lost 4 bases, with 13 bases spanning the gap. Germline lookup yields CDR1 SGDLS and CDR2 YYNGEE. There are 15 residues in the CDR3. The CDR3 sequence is CASSVVQAGSYGYTF. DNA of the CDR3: TGTGCCAGCAGCGTAGTGCAGGCGGGGAGCTATGGCTACACCTTC.

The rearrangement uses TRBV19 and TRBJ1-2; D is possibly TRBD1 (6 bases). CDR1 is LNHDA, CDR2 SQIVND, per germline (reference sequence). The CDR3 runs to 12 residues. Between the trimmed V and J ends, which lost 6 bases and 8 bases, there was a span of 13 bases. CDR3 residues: CASSDRMSGYTF. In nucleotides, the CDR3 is TGTGCCAGTAGCGACAGGATGAGCGGCTACACCTTC.

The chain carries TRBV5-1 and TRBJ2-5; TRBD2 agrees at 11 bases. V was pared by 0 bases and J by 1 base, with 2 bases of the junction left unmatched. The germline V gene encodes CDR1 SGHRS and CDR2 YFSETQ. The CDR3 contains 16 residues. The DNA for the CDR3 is TGCGCCAGCAGCTTGGTAGCGGGGGGGCTCCAAGAGACCCAGTACTTC. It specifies CASSLVAGGLQETQYF.

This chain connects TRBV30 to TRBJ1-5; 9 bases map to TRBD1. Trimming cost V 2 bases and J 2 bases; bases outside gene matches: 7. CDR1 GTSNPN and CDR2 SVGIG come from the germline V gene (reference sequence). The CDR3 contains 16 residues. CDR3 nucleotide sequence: TGTGCCTGGAGTCTCTGGACAGGGGAGGGCAATCAGCCCCAGCATTTT. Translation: CAWSLWTGEGNQPQHF.

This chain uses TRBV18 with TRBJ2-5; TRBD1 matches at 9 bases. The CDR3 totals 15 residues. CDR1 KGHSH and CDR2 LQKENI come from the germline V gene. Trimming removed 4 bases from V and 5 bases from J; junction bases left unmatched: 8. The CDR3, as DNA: TGTGCCAGCTCACTATGGGACAGGGCCGGGGAGACCCAGTACTTC. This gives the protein CASSLWDRAGETQYF.

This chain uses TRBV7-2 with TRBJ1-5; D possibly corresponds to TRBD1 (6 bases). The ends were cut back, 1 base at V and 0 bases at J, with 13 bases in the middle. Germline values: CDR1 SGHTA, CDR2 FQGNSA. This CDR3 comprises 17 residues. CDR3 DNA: TGTGCCAGCAGCTTAGTGGGGACACTATATAGCAATCAGCCCCAGCATTTT. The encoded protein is CASSLVGTLYSNQPQHF.

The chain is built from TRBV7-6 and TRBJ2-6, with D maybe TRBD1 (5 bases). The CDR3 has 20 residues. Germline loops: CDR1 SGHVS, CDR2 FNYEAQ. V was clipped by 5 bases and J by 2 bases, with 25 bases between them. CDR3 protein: CASSPGPQPFPPPGANVLTF. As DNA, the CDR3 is TGTGCCAGCAGCCCAGGGCCCCAACCTTTTCCCCCTCCTGGGGCCAACGTCCTGACTTTC.

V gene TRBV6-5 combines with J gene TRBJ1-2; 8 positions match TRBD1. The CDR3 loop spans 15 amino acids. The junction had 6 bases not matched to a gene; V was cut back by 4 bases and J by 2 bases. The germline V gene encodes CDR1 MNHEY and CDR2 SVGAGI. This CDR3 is CASSSPTGVNYGYTF. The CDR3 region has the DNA TGTGCCAGCAGTTCCCCGACAGGGGTAAACTATGGCTACACCTTC.

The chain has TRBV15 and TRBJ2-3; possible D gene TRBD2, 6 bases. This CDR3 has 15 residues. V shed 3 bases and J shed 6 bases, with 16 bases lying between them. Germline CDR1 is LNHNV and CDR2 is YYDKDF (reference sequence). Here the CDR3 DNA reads TGTGCCACCAGCAGGGGCGGCGGGGCCCCGGATACGCAGTATTTT. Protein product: CATSRGGGAPDTQYF. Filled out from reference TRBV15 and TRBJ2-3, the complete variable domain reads DAMVIQNPRYQVTQFGKPVTLSCSQTLNHNVMYWYQQKSSQAPKLLFHYYDKDFNNEADTPDNFQSRRPNTSFCFLDIRSPGLGDTAMYLCATSRGGGAPDTQYFGPGTRLTVL.

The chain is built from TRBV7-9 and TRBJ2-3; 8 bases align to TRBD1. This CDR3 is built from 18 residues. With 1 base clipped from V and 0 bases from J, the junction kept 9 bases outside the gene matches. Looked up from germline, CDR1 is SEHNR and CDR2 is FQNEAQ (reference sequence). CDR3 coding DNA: TGTGCCAGCAGCTTAGGTTATCGGGGACAGGATAGCACAGATACGCAGTATTTT. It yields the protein CASSLGYRGQDSTDTQYF. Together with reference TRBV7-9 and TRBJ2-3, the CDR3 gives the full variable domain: DTGVSQNPRHKITKRGQNVTFRCDPISEHNRLYWYRQTLGQGPEFLTYFQNEAQLEKSRLLSDRFSAERPKGSFSTLEIQRTEQGDSAMYLCASSLGYRGQDSTDTQYFGPGTRLTVL.

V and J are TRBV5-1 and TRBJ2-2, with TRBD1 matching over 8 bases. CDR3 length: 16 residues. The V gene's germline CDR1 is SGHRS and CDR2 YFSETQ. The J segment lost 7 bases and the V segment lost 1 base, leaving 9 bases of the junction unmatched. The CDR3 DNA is TGCGCCAGCAGCTTGTTGCTGACAGGGGATAGCGGGGAGCTGTTTTTT. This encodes CASSLLLTGDSGELFF.

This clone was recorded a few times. CDR3 in DNA: TGCGCCAGCAGCCAAGATGAGACTCCGAACTATGGCTACACCTTC. As protein: CASSQDETPNYGYTF. The rearrangement uses TRBV4-1 and TRBJ1-2; D gene unclear. CDR3 length: 15 residues. V was pared by 0 bases and J by 2 bases, with 10 bases between. The germline CDR1 and CDR2 sequences are MGHRA and YSYEKL.

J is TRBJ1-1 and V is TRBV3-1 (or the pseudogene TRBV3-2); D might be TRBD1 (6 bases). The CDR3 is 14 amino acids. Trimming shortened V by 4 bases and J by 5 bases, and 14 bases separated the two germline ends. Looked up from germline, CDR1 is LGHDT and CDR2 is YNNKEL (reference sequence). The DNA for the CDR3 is TGTGCCAGCAGCCTAACAGGGTGGGAAACTGAAGCTTTCTTT. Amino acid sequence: CASSLTGWETEAFF.

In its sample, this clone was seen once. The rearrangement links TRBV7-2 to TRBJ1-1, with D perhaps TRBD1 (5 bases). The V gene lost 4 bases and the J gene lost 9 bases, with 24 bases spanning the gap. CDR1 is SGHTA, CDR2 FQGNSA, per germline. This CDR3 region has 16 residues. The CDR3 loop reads CASSSSEQRDFSKAFF. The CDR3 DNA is TGTGCCAGCAGCTCCTCGGAGCAACGGGACTTTTCGAAAGCTTTCTTT.